This passage covers 14 T cell receptor beta chains from one sample sequenced in a study of cytomegalovirus exposure and HLA in healthy donors. Vbeta (60) and Jbeta (13) primers were used in the PCR. Profiled with immunoSEQ multiplex PCR; TCRdb holds only in-frame clones, not every one. Here the sample spans about 130,000 clones, over 70% being singletons. The sequencing input was PBMCs. Every receptor here comes from a woman aged 55-69 years in good health and CMV-seropositive.

The V call is TRBV19, the J call TRBJ1-5, with TRBD1 as a possible D gene (5 bases). The CDR3 runs to 13 residues. Germline CDR1 LNHDA, CDR2 SQIVND (reference sequence). Trimming removed 8 bases from V and 6 bases from J, with 14 bases in between. Here the CDR3 reads CASVGGGSQPQHF. DNA of the CDR3: TGTGCCAGTGTTGGGGGGGGTTCTCAGCCCCAGCATTTT.

V is TRBV7-3 and J is TRBJ1-6, with D perhaps matching TRBD1 (6 bases). In germline, CDR1 is SGHTA, CDR2 FQGTGA. The V end was cut by 4 bases, the J end by 7 bases, with 14 bases between. This CDR3 comprises 15 residues. The CDR3 sequence: CASSYLDRWNSPLHF. CDR3 nucleotides: TGTGCCAGCAGCTATCTCGACAGGTGGAATTCACCCCTCCACTTT.

The V and J genes are TRBV7-9 and TRBJ1-1, with TRBD1 as a possible D gene (6 bases). In germline, CDR1 is SEHNR, CDR2 FQNEAQ (reference sequence). The CDR3 totals 15 residues. V lost 2 bases, J lost 0 bases, and 10 bases lay in between. Here the CDR3 DNA reads TGTGCCAGCAGCTTACCTGGGACAATGAACACTGAAGCTTTCTTT. Amino acid sequence: CASSLPGTMNTEAFF.

CDR3 nucleotide sequence: TGTGCCAGCAGCGTAGGATCTAGCGGGGGGACGGGGACCATTCAGTACTTC. It codes for CASSVGSSGGTGTIQYF. This chain connects TRBV9 to TRBJ2-4, with 11 positions matching TRBD2. CDR3 length: 17 residues. Germline-derived CDR1 and CDR2 are SGDLS and YYNGEE. Germline trimming cut 0 bases from V and 9 bases from J; bases unmatched to any gene: 11.

This clone has just a few counts. V gene TRBV7-6 combines with J gene TRBJ2-5; 10 bases map to TRBD1. V lost 5 bases, J lost 3 bases, and 3 bases stayed unmatched. Per the germline V gene, CDR1 is SGHVS and CDR2 is FNYEAQ. CDR3 size: 14 residues. The CDR3 sequence is CASSRGQGEETQYF. The CDR3 coding sequence is TGTGCCAGCAGCCGAGGACAGGGGGAAGAGACCCAGTACTTC.

The J gene is TRBJ1-2, the V gene TRBV6-1, with D tentatively TRBD1 (5 bases). The CDR3 extends over 13 amino acids. Looked up from germline, CDR1 is MNHNS and CDR2 is SASEGT. Trimming stripped 7 bases from V and 8 bases from J, with 17 bases between. Here the CDR3 reads CASTPEPHRGYTF. The CDR3 bases are TGTGCCAGCACCCCTGAGCCCCACAGGGGCTACACCTTC.

Turning to this clone: Compared with germline, one end of the junction differs, possibly owing to a read error. Other DNA sequences from this sample encode an identical CDR3 as well. The CDR3 is CASSLVAGDNSPLHF. The DNA of the CDR3 is TGCGCCAGCAGCTTAGTGGCAGGGGATAATTCACCCCTCCACTTT. The chain is built from TRBV7-9 and TRBJ1-6, with D perhaps matching TRBD1 (6 bases). This CDR3 spans 15 amino acids. CDR1 is SEHNR, CDR2 FQNEAQ, per germline (reference sequence).

This clone showed up just a few times. The J gene is TRBJ2-7, the V gene TRBV5-1, with D tentatively TRBD2 (5 bases). Germline V gives CDR1 SGHRS, CDR2 YFSETQ. Trimming took off 5 bases at V and 4 bases at J, with 19 bases between the two ends. This CDR3 has 15 residues. Here the CDR3 DNA reads TGCGCCAGCAGGCAGAATAGCGCCTTAGGGTACGAGCAGTACTTC. Encoded protein: CASRQNSALGYEQYF.

The J gene is TRBJ1-5, the V gene TRBV4-1; D not certain. CDR3 length equals 14 residues. V shed 2 bases and J shed 0 bases, with 5 bases lying between them. CDR1 and CDR2 from the germline V gene are MGHRA and YSYEKL. CDR3 sequence reads: CASSQPRSNQPQHF. Here the CDR3 DNA reads TGCGCCAGCAGCCAACCGCGTAGCAATCAGCCCCAGCATTTT.

The gene calls are TRBV7-9 and TRBJ1-1; D ambiguous. Germline CDR1 reads SEHNR; CDR2 reads FQNEAQ (reference sequence). CDR3 size: 15 residues. Trimming left V 7 bases short and J 0 bases short, with 15 bases between. The CDR3 protein is CASTRIGTLNTEAFF. In nucleotides, the CDR3 is TGTGCCAGCACCCGAATTGGTACTTTGAACACTGAAGCTTTCTTT.

V usage is TRBV5-8 and J usage is TRBJ2-3; the D gene is possibly TRBD2 (6 bases). The germline gives CDR1 SGHTS, CDR2 YDEGEE. The germline V and J ends were trimmed by 6 bases and 3 bases, with 17 bases remaining between them. The CDR3 sequence is 15 residues long. The CDR3 DNA is TGTGCCAGCACCCCGAGGAGGGCAAATACAGATACGCAGTATTTT. Translating gives CASTPRRANTDTQYF. The variable domain in full, completed from reference TRBV5-8 and TRBJ2-3, reads EAGVTQSPTHLIKTRGQQATLRCSPISGHTSVYWYQQALGLGLQFLLWYDEGEERNRGNFPPRFSGRQFPNYSSELNVNALELEDSALYLCASTPRRANTDTQYFGPGTRLTVL.

The chain has TRBV29-1 and TRBJ1-1, with a weak D call TRBD1 (6 bases). Looked up from germline, CDR1 is SQVTM and CDR2 is ANQGSEA. Trimming removed 8 bases at V and 11 bases at J, with 18 bases between. The CDR3 runs to 11 residues. The CDR3 reads CSPHRGGDAFF. In DNA form, the CDR3 reads TGCAGCCCCCACAGAGGGGGAGATGCTTTCTTT.

The chain uses TRBV18 and TRBJ1-1; weak D call: TRBD1 (5 bases). From germline, CDR1 is KGHSH and CDR2 LQKENI. The length of the CDR3 is 15 residues. The V end lost 1 base, the J end lost 1 base, and 10 bases lay between the germline ends. The CDR3 bases are TGTGCCAGCTCACCACAGAACAGGCCGAACACTGAAGCTTTCTTT. This codes for CASSPQNRPNTEAFF.

The J gene is TRBJ2-7, the V gene TRBV2, with TRBD1 as a possible D gene (5 bases). V lost 6 bases and J 3 bases, leaving 9 bases between the germline ends. Looked up from germline, CDR1 is SNHLY and CDR2 is FYNNEI. The CDR3 contains 12 residues. For the CDR3, the DNA is TGTGCCAGCAGGAGTGACAGCTACGAGCAGTACTTC. Translating gives CASRSDSYEQYF.